The TCR beta chain described here comes from a study of blood T cell repertoires in COVID-19. Across the whole study: Acute and convalescent COVID-19 specimens originated in the United States, Italy and Spain. Sources were T cells, B-cell-depleted T cells, or PBMCs; the material itself was cDNA or gDNA.

Original processing methods: Scientists estimated how many nucleated cells there were by amplifying reference gene primers. This table comes from immunoSEQ multiplex PCR, and its TCRdb copy is limited to in-frame clones, with some not included. The V and J calls and clone size are taken from that table; D and trimming were inferred from the DNA. This table has about 220,000 clones, 84% appearing once. Germline loops: CDR1 SNHLY, CDR2 FYNNEI. V was pared by 5 bases and J by 0 bases, with 9 bases of the junction left unmatched. CDR3 length: 16 residues. Sequencing was done on a sample of peripheral blood. The clonotype was recovered from a woman aged 60-75 years with acute or convalescent COVID-19. The chain links TRBV2 to TRBJ1-2; the match to TRBD1 covers 7 bases. CDR3 sequence: CASSSGLGGTNYGYTF. CDR3 DNA: TGTGCCAGCAGTTCAGGCCTAGGGGGCACTAACTATGGCTACACCTTC.